The present entry profiles one T cell receptor beta chain with its context. Assay: immunoSEQ multiplex PCR; the TCRdb copy retains only in-frame clones and omits some. The table lists approximately 89,000 clones, 80% to 95% of them singletons. This sample is part of a study of graft-versus-host responses after intestinal transplantation. Study-level background: Those transplanted obtained multivisceral, liver-intestinal, or isolated intestinal grafts. Uniformly, recipients were administered anti-thymocyte globulin induction with subsequent tacrolimus and steroids for around three years.

Germline loops: CDR1 SEHNR, CDR2 FQNEAQ (reference sequence). The CDR3 runs 14 residues. Trimming took 4 bases from V and 4 from J, leaving 13 bases between them. This clonotype was sampled from a human patient who received an intestinal transplant, so some T cells may come from the graft donor. The specimen was PBMCs, collected 450 to 460 days after intestinal transplant. V is TRBV7-9 and J is TRBJ1-1; weak D call: TRBD1 (5 bases). CDR3 region: CASSSDVGGTEAFF. The CDR3 DNA sequence: TGTGCCAGCAGCTCGGACGTTGGGGGCACTGAAGCTTTCTTT. The entire variable domain, with the rest obtained from reference TRBV7-9 and TRBJ1-1, is as follows: DTGVSQNPRHKITKRGQNVTFRCDPISEHNRLYWYRQTLGQGPEFLTYFQNEAQLEKSRLLSDRFSAERPKGSFSTLEIQRTEQGDSAMYLCASSSDVGGTEAFFGQGTRLTVV.